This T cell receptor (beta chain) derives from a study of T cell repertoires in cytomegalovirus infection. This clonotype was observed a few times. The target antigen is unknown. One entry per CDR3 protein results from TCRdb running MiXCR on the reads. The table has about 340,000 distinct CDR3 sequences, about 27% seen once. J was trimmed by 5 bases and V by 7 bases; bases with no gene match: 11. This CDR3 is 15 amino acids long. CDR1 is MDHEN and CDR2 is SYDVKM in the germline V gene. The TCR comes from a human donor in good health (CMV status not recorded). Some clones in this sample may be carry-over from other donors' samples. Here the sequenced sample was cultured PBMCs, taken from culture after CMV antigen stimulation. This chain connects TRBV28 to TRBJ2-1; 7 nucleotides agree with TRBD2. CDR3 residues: CASTVAASGDNEQFF. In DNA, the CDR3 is TGTGCCAGCACCGTAGCGGCTAGCGGCGACAATGAGCAGTTCTTC.